Listed here are 8 T cell receptor beta chains from one sample, sequenced in a study of T cells after yellow fever vaccination. One entry per CDR3 protein, called by TCRdb with MiXCR from the 5' RACE reads. The data show a few hundred thousand distinct CDR3 sequences, approximately 6.3% seen once. The sample here was CD4+ T cells sorted from PBMCs, taken on the day of the yellow fever booster vaccination. The receptors come from a man aged 25 to 40 who received the YFV17D yellow fever vaccine.

This clonotype appeared a few times. The genes are TRBV5-6 and TRBJ2-7, with D possibly being TRBD2 (5 bases). Trimming left V 3 bases short and J 1 base short, with 11 bases between. Germline CDR1 and CDR2: SGHDT and YYEEEE. CDR3 length: 14 amino acids. The CDR3 sequence is CASSSPGISYEQYF. The CDR3 region has the DNA TGTGCCAGCAGCTCGCCCGGGATATCCTACGAGCAGTACTTC.

In its sample, this clonotype was seen a few times. This rearrangement joins TRBV20-1 to TRBJ2-5; D perhaps matches TRBD2 (5 bases). Trimming removed 5 bases at V and 1 base at J, with 11 bases between. The CDR3 loop spans 13 amino acids. The germline V gene encodes CDR1 DFQATT and CDR2 SNEGSKA (reference sequence). The CDR3 loop is CSALSEAQETQYF. The CDR3 DNA sequence: TGCAGTGCTTTATCGGAGGCCCAAGAGACCCAGTACTTC.

This clonotype was observed many times. The chain employs TRBV3-1 and TRBJ2-2; the match to TRBD1 covers 7 bases. Looked up from germline, CDR1 is LGHDT and CDR2 is YNNKEL (reference sequence). The V and J ends lost 2 bases and 5 bases, in that order; junction bases with no gene match: 5. This CDR3 spans 15 amino acids. The CDR3 DNA reads TGTGCCAGCAGCCAATCGAGGGGGCCAACCGGGGAGCTGTTTTTT. Translating it yields CASSQSRGPTGELFF.

CDR3: CASGRGGMGTDTQYF. The CDR3 DNA is TGTGCCAGCGGAAGGGGCGGGATGGGGACAGATACGCAGTATTTT. V gene TRBV7-3 combines with J gene TRBJ2-3, with a weak D call TRBD2 (6 bases). The CDR3 has 15 residues. Trimming took off 8 bases at V and 3 bases at J, with 18 bases between the two ends. The germline CDR1 and CDR2 sequences are SGHTA and FQGTGA.

This clonotype has just a few counts. An end of the junction differs from the germline gene, which may be a read error. The chain has TRBV6-2 or TRBV6-3 and TRBJ2-7; the D gene is possibly TRBD1 (6 bases). In germline, CDR1 is MNHEY, CDR2 SVGEGT. The CDR3 extends over 13 amino acids. CDR3 protein: CASSYYYGQHQDF. CDR3 coding DNA: TGTGCCAGCAGTTACTACTATGGACAGCATCAAGACTTC.

V usage is TRBV20-1 and J usage is TRBJ2-7; D is tentatively TRBD1 or TRBD2 (5 bases each). The germline V and J ends were trimmed by 3 bases and 5 bases, with 8 bases remaining between them. The CDR3 spans 11 residues. CDR1 and CDR2 from the germline V gene are DFQATT and SNEGSKA (reference sequence). The CDR3 reads CSASRGDEQYF. Written as DNA, the CDR3 is TGCAGTGCTAGTCGGGGCGACGAGCAGTACTTC.

This clonotype was seen a handful of times. V gene TRBV7-2 combines with J gene TRBJ1-2, with D uncertain. Germline V gene data show CDR1 as SGHTA and CDR2 as FQGNSA. Trimming removed 1 base at V and 8 bases at J, with 8 bases between. The CDR3 has 12 amino acids. The CDR3 spells CASSLVGVGYTF. DNA of the CDR3: TGTGCCAGCAGCTTAGTTGGTGTGGGCTACACCTTC.

Concerning this clonotype: A clone one base away is much larger, so this may be a read error. The chain recombines TRBV7-2 with TRBJ1-6; a possible D gene is TRBD1 (6 bases). The CDR3 is made up of 15 amino acids. Germline-derived CDR1 and CDR2 are SGHTA and FQGNSA. In nucleotides, the CDR3 is TGTGCCAGCAGCCGGACAGCTTCCTTTAATTCACCCCTCCACTTT. Its translation is CASSRTASFNSPLHF.